This TCR beta chain emerged from a study of T cells in Graves' hyperthyroidism and ophthalmopathy. Across the study: Peripheral blood was taken when the disease was first diagnosed, before any treatment began.

Using RNA transcripts as the source, TCR beta CDR3 regions were amplified. TCR CDR3 underwent first-round RT-PCR with the HTBI primer set. One entry per CDR3 protein results from TCRdb running MiXCR on the multiplex PCR reads. The sample lists a few hundred thousand distinct CDR3 sequences, more than 15% occurring once. This clonotype was counted many times. Its antigen is still unknown. The germline V gene encodes CDR1 SNHLY and CDR2 FYNNEI. This CDR3 comprises 13 residues. The ends were cut back, 7 bases at V and 4 bases at J, with 13 bases in the middle. An approximately 10 ml volume of fresh peripheral blood provided the PBMCs. Whole-study findings and limits: Blood held most thyroid clonotypes expanded above 0.001 frequency. Ophthalmopathy could be told apart from stable hyperthyroidism with a 13 V-J model.

The gene calls are TRBV2 and TRBJ1-1; D is ambiguous. Sequencing was done on a sample of blood. The sequence was collected from a middle-aged woman with Graves' ophthalmopathy. DNA for the CDR3: TGTGCCAGCATTCGGGTGTTGGGCACTGAAGCTTTCTTT. It specifies CASIRVLGTEAFF.